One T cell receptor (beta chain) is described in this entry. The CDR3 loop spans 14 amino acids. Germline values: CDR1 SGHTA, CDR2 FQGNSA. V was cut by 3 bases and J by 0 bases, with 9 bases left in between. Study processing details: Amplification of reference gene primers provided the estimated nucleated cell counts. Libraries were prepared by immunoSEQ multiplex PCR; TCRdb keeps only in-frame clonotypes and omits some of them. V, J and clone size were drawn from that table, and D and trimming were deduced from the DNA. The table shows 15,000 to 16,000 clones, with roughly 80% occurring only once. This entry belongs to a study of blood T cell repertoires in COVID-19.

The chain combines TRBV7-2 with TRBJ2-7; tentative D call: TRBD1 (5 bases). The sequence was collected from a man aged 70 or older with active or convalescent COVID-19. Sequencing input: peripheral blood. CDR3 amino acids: CASSFQGSSYEQYF. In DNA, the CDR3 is TGTGCCAGCAGCTTTCAGGGAAGCTCCTACGAGCAGTACTTC.